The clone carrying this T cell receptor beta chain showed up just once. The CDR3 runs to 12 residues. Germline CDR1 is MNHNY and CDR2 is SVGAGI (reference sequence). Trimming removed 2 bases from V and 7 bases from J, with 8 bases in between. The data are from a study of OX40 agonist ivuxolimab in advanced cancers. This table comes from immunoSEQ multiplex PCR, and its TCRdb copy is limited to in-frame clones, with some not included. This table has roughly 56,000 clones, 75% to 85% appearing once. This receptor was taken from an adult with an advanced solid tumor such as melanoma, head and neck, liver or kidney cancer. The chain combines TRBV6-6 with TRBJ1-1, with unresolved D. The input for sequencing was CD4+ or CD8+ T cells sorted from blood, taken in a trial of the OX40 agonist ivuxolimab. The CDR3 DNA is TGTGCCAGCAGTTACGATAGGCGTGAAGCTTTCTTT. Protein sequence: CASSYDRREAFF.